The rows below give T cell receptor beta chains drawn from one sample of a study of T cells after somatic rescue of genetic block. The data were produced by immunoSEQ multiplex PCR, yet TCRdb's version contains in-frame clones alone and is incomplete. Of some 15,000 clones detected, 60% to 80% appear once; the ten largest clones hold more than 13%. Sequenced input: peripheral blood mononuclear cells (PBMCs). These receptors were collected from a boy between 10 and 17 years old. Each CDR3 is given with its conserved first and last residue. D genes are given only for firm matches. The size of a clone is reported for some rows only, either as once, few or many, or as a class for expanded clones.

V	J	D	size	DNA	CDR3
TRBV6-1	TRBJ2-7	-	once	TGTGCCAGCAGTGTGGACGGGACTCCTCTCAACGAGCAGTACTTC	CASSVDGTPLNEQYF
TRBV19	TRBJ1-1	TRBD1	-	TGTGCCAGTAGCAGACAGGGGTTGAACACTGAAGCTTTCTTT	CASSRQGLNTEAFF
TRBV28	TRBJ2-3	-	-	TGTGCCATCCGTGAGGGGGGCGTCGGCACAGATACGCAGTATTTT	CAIREGGVGTDTQYF
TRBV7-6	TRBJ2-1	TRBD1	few	TGTGCCAGCAGCTCAGGACAGGGGATGCTCTACAATGAGCAGTTCTTC	CASSSGQGMLYNEQFF
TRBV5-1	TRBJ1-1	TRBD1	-	TGCGCCAGCAGCCCCGGACAGGGAGCTGAAGCTTTCTTT	CASSPGQGAEAFF
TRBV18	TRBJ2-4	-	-	TGTGCCAGCTCACCACCAACGGGTCTAGCCAAAAACATTCAGTACTTC	CASSPPTGLAKNIQYF
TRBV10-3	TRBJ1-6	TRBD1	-	TGTGCCATCAGTGAAGGGACAGGGGGTTCTAATTCACCCCTCCACTTT	CAISEGTGGSNSPLHF
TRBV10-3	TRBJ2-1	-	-	TGTGCCATCAGTGAGTTGAACAATGAGCAGTTCTTC	CAISELNNEQFF
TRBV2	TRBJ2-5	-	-	TGTGCCAGCAGTGGGGGGTTCAGGGACCGCGTGGAGACCCAGTACTTC	CASSGGFRDRVETQYF
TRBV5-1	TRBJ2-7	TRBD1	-	TGCGCCAGCAGCTCCCGGACAGGGGGGTACGAGCAGTACTTC	CASSSRTGGYEQYF
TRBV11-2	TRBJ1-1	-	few	TGTGCCAGCTCTTGGAGTGGGGACACTGAAGCTTTCTTT	CASSWSGDTEAFF
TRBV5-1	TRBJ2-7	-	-	TGCGCCAGCAGCTTGGTCCCGGAGGGTAACTACGAGCAGTACTTC	CASSLVPEGNYEQYF
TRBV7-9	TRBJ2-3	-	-	TGTGCCAGCAGGGGGGGTTACACAGATACGCAGTATTTT	CASRGGYTDTQYF
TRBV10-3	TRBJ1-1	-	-	TGTGCCATCAGTGAGTCTTTGCACAGCCCCTTCACAACTGAAGCTTTCTTT	CAISESLHSPFTTEAFF
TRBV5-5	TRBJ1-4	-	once	TGTGCCAGCAGCTTTTGGCACCCCGATGAAAAACTGTTTTTT	CASSFWHPDEKLFF
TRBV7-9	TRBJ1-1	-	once	TGTGCCAGCAGCTTAGTTGGGGGGACGAACACTGAAGCTTTCTTT	CASSLVGGTNTEAFF
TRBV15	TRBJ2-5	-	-	TGTGCCACCAGCAGAGATTCAGGGTACAAGACCCAGTACTTC	CATSRDSGYKTQYF
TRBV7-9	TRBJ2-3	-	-	TGTGCCAGCAGCCAGCGGATGGATCTCTCTGCCACAGATACGCAGTATTTT	CASSQRMDLSATDTQYF
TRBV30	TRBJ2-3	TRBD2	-	TGTGCTGCTAGCGGGAACACAGATACGCAGTATTTT	CAASGNTDTQYF
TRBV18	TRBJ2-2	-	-	TGTGCCAGCTCACCTAGAGGAAGGGACACCGGGGAGCTGTTTTTT	CASSPRGRDTGELFF
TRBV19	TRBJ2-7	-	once	TGTGCCAGTAGTATAGGTTACAGTGTCGACTCCTACGAGCAGTACTTC	CASSIGYSVDSYEQYF
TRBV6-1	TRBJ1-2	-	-	TGTGCCAGCAGTGAAGGGACCATCGGCTACACCTTC	CASSEGTIGYTF
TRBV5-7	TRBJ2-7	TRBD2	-	TGTGCCAGCAGCTTGGCCATAGCGGGGTCCTACTACGAGCAGTACTTC	CASSLAIAGSYYEQYF
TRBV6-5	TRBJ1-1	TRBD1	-	TGTGCCAGCAGTGTCGACAGGGGGGACACTGAAGCTTTCTTT	CASSVDRGDTEAFF
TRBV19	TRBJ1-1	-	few	TGTGCCACAGGGGTCACTGAAGCTTTCTTT	CATGVTEAFF
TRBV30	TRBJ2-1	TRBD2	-	TGTGCCTGGAGTGTACTGGGACTAGCGGGAGGGGAGGAGCAGTTCTTC	CAWSVLGLAGGEEQFF
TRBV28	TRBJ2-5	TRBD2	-	TGTGCCAGCAGTTTTAGCGGGAGGGGACAAGAGACCCAGTACTTC	CASSFSGRGQETQYF
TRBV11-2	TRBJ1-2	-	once	TGTGCCAGCAGCTTAGTCCGGGCAGGGCTTAACTATGGCTACACCTTC	CASSLVRAGLNYGYTF
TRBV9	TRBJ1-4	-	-	TGTGCCAGCAGCGTCGGACGGGCAACTAATGAAAAACTGTTTTTT	CASSVGRATNEKLFF
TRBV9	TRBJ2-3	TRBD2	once	TGTGCCAGCAGCGTAGAGGGGACTAGCATAGGCACAGATACGCAGTATTTT	CASSVEGTSIGTDTQYF
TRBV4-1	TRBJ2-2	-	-	TGCGCCAGCAGCCAAGGCGTACGTGGGGAGACGGAGCTGTTTTTT	CASSQGVRGETELFF
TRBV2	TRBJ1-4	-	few	TGTGCCAGCAGTCCCTGGGGGCTTAATGAAAAACTGTTTTTT	CASSPWGLNEKLFF
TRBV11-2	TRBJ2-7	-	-	TGTGCCAGCAGCTCTAGAGGGGACTCCTCCTACGAGCAGTACTTC	CASSSRGDSSYEQYF
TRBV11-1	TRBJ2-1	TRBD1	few	TGTGCCAGCAGCTTAGTTAGTGGGGACAGGGGAGATGAGCAGTTCTTC	CASSLVSGDRGDEQFF